The 27 T cell receptor beta chains below all came from one sample that was sequenced in a study of blood T cell repertoires in COVID-19. Clones were sequenced by immunoSEQ multiplex PCR, and TCRdb holds only the in-frame ones, with some missing. Among tens of thousands of clones, about 90% were seen once, and the ten largest hold 26%. Input material: peripheral blood. All receptors come from a human donor in a cohort sampled during active COVID-19.

On this clone itself: The junction departs from the called germline gene at one end, perhaps through a read error. V usage is TRBV7-3 and J usage is TRBJ2-2, with D tentatively TRBD2 (5 bases). The CDR3 is 13 amino acids. Germline lookup yields CDR1 SGHTA and CDR2 FQGTGA. CDR3 in amino acids: CASSLRGTGELLF. Written as DNA, the CDR3 is TGTGCCAGCAGCTTAAGGGGAACCGGGGAGCTGCTTTTT.

The rearrangement links TRBV6-6 to TRBJ2-3; 11 bases are a match to TRBD1. CDR1 and CDR2 from the germline V gene are MNHNY and SVGAGI (reference sequence). V lost 6 bases, J lost 5 bases, and 19 bases stayed unmatched. The CDR3 contains 19 residues. The CDR3 is CASSHWTGGLRGAEDTQYF. The CDR3 nucleotides are TGTGCCAGCAGCCACTGGACAGGGGGCTTGCGGGGGGCCGAAGATACGCAGTATTTT.

The chain carries TRBV6-5 and TRBJ1-5; no clear D gene. The CDR3 sequence is 15 residues long. The germline V gene encodes CDR1 MNHEY and CDR2 SVGAGI. Trimming removed 5 bases at V and 0 bases at J, with 11 bases between. CDR3 in DNA: TGTGCCAGCAGTAATTCTATGAGTAGCAATCAGCCCCAGCATTTT. The encoded protein is CASSNSMSSNQPQHF.

The V call is TRBV19, the J call TRBJ2-1; 13 nucleotides align to TRBD2. Trimming took 8 bases from V and 8 from J; bases not matched to a gene: 6. CDR1 is LNHDA, CDR2 SQIVND, per germline (reference sequence). CDR3 size: 14 residues. This CDR3 is CASELAGGLDEQFF. The CDR3 coding sequence is TGTGCCAGTGAACTAGCGGGGGGGCTGGATGAGCAGTTCTTC.

The chain employs TRBV29-1 and TRBJ2-7; 14 positions match TRBD2. Trimming cost V 8 bases and J 2 bases; bases outside gene matches: 5. The CDR3 is 14 residues long. CDR1 is SQVTM, CDR2 ANQGSEA, per germline. The CDR3 sequence: CSIGLAGGPYEQYF. Here the CDR3 DNA reads TGCAGCATCGGACTAGCGGGGGGTCCCTACGAGCAGTACTTC.

The chain recombines TRBV19 with TRBJ1-1; D might be TRBD1 (6 bases). The germline V gene has CDR1 LNHDA and CDR2 SQIVND (reference sequence). V was cut by 7 bases and J by 4 bases, with 10 bases left in between. CDR3 length: 12 residues. This chain's CDR3 is CASMGAVTEAFF. In DNA, the CDR3 is TGTGCCAGTATGGGGGCGGTCACTGAAGCTTTCTTT.

DNA of the CDR3: TGTGCCAGCAGGATTCAGGGGGCAGTCACCGGGGAGCTGTTTTTT. Translating it yields CASRIQGAVTGELFF. V and J are TRBV6-5 and TRBJ2-2; TRBD1 aligns across 8 bases. The CDR3 is 15 amino acids. The V gene end was trimmed by 6 bases and the J gene end by 4 bases; junction bases not matched to a gene: 7. Germline values: CDR1 MNHEY, CDR2 SVGAGI.

V and J are TRBV2 and TRBJ1-6; the D gene is possibly TRBD1 (5 bases). Germline V gives CDR1 SNHLY, CDR2 FYNNEI. Trimming stripped 4 bases from V and 7 bases from J, with 5 bases between. CDR3 size: 12 residues. The CDR3 region is CASSAGNSPLHF. The CDR3 DNA reads TGTGCCAGCAGTGCAGGGAATTCACCCCTCCACTTT.

The chain couples TRBV11-3 to TRBJ1-3; unclear D gene. CDR3 length equals 13 residues. V lost 2 bases to trimming and J lost 4 bases, with 6 bases between them. The germline V gene encodes CDR1 SGHNT and CDR2 YENEEA. The CDR3 coding sequence is TGTGCCAGCAGCTTAACGGTCGGAAACACCATATATTTT. Its translation: CASSLTVGNTIYF. Looking up the rest from reference TRBV11-3 and TRBJ1-3 gives the full variable domain: EAGVVQSPRYKIIEKKQPVAFWCNPISGHNTLYWYLQNLGQGPELLIRYENEEAVDDSQLPKDRFSAERLKGVDSTLKIQPAELGDSAVYLCASSLTVGNTIYFGEGSWLTVV.

This clone was found once. The V call is TRBV30, the J call TRBJ2-2, with 12 nucleotides matching TRBD2. V trimming: 1 base; J trimming: 7 bases; junction bases outside the gene matches: 4. In germline, CDR1 is GTSNPN, CDR2 SVGIG (reference sequence). This CDR3 has 15 residues. CDR3 DNA: TGTGCCTGGAGTGAACTAGCGGGGGGTGGCGGGGAGCTGTTTTTT. Its protein is CAWSELAGGGGELFF. The variable domain in full, with the rest retrieved from reference TRBV30 and TRBJ2-2, is SQTIHQWPATLVQPVGSPLSLECTVEGTSNPNLYWYRQAAGRGLQLLFYSVGIGQISSEVPQNLSASRPQDRQFILSSKKLLLSDSGFYLCAWSELAGGGGELFFGEGSRLTVL.

The V and J genes are TRBV27 and TRBJ1-1; D gene unclear. V lost 5 bases to trimming and J lost 10 bases, with 17 bases between them. The CDR3 extends over 13 amino acids. Germline V lookup: CDR1 MNHEY, CDR2 SMNVEV (reference sequence). CDR3 in amino acids: CASSSRVGRRAFF. The CDR3 nucleotides are TGTGCCAGCAGTAGCAGAGTTGGGAGGCGAGCTTTCTTT.

The chain employs TRBV6-2 or TRBV6-3 and TRBJ2-5, with 7 bases identical to TRBD1. V was pared by 4 bases and J by 2 bases, with 4 bases of the junction left unmatched. Germline V gives CDR1 MNHEY, CDR2 SVGEGT. The CDR3 spans 14 residues. The CDR3 loop reads CASSSQGFQETQYF. In DNA form, the CDR3 reads TGTGCCAGCAGTTCACAGGGGTTTCAAGAGACCCAGTACTTC.

The chain combines TRBV4-1 with TRBJ2-7; TRBD1 matches at 8 bases. CDR1 MGHRA and CDR2 YSYEKL come from the germline V gene. CDR3 length equals 16 residues. V trimming: 5 bases; J trimming: 3 bases; junction bases outside the gene matches: 12. The CDR3 protein is CASSFQTGASLYEQYF. In nucleotides, the CDR3 is TGCGCCAGCAGCTTCCAGACAGGGGCCAGTCTCTACGAGCAGTACTTC.

The CDR3 bases are TGTGCCAGTAGTACCGGGACAGGGCGACCTGGGGCCAACGTCCTGACTTTC. Residues: CASSTGTGRPGANVLTF. This chain connects TRBV19 to TRBJ2-6, with 9 bases that match TRBD1. The germline V gene has CDR1 LNHDA and CDR2 SQIVND (reference sequence). The CDR3 runs to 17 residues. With 4 bases clipped from V and 2 bases from J, the junction kept 6 bases outside the gene matches.

This clone was recorded a few times. The chain recombines TRBV11-2 with TRBJ1-6; D is uncertain. Germline CDR1 SGHAT, CDR2 FQNNGV. The CDR3 is 17 amino acids. V was clipped by 0 bases and J by 0 bases, with 9 bases between them. The CDR3 loop is CASSLDTVSSYNSPLHF. The CDR3 DNA follows: TGTGCCAGCAGCTTAGATACAGTCAGCTCCTATAATTCACCCCTCCACTTT.

The J gene is TRBJ2-3, the V gene TRBV5-1; D is perhaps TRBD1 (6 bases). Trimming shortened V by 4 bases and J by 8 bases, and 23 bases separated the two germline ends. This CDR3 contains 16 residues. The germline V gene has CDR1 SGHRS and CDR2 YFSETQ. CDR3 sequence (DNA): TGCGCCAGCAGCCCCCTGGGTGGGGACACACTTGGTACGCAGTATTTT. Protein product: CASSPLGGDTLGTQYF.

As for this clone: A read error may produce the germline difference seen at one junction end. The chain is built from TRBV10-3 and TRBJ2-3; tentatively, D is TRBD2 (5 bases). Germline V gives CDR1 ENHRY, CDR2 SYGVKD. The CDR3 covers 14 residues. CDR3 protein: CAISELSSRDTQYF. CDR3 nucleotide sequence: TGTGCCATCAGTGAGTTGTCTAGCAGAGATACGCAGTATTTT.

The rearrangement uses TRBV19 and TRBJ2-4; D perhaps matches TRBD2 (5 bases). This CDR3 has 14 amino acids. Trimming cost V 3 bases and J 4 bases, with 10 bases left between them. The V gene's germline CDR1 is LNHDA and CDR2 SQIVND (reference sequence). CDR3 in amino acids: CASSMPGEKNIQYF. As DNA, the CDR3 is TGTGCCAGTAGTATGCCCGGGGAAAAAAACATTCAGTACTTC. The entire variable domain, with the rest obtained from reference TRBV19 and TRBJ2-4, is as follows: DGGITQSPKYLFRKEGQNVTLSCEQNLNHDAMYWYRQDPGQGLRLIYYSQIVNDFQKGDIAEGYSVSREKKESFPLTVTSAQKNPTAFYLCASSMPGEKNIQYFGAGTRLSVL.

This clone was counted once. The J gene is TRBJ1-1, the V gene TRBV2; D ambiguous. V lost 6 bases and J lost 1, with 15 bases in between. Looked up from germline, CDR1 is SNHLY and CDR2 is FYNNEI. The CDR3 has 15 amino acids. CDR3 region: CASRRVPGGNTEAFF. The CDR3 nucleotides read TGTGCCAGCAGGAGGGTCCCAGGTGGGAACACTGAAGCTTTCTTT.

The chain joins TRBV6-5 to TRBJ1-2, with a tentative D call TRBD1 (5 bases). Trimming left V 5 bases short and J 5 bases short, with 12 bases between. CDR3 length: 13 amino acids. The germline V gene has CDR1 MNHEY and CDR2 SVGAGI. The CDR3 loop reads CASSRMAGYGYTF. CDR3 bases: TGTGCCAGCAGTCGTATGGCAGGGTATGGCTACACCTTC.

The chain uses TRBV30 and TRBJ1-1; TRBD1 might be the D (5 bases). The ends were cut back, 5 bases at V and 1 base at J, with 11 bases in the middle. Germline assignment: CDR1 GTSNPN and CDR2 SVGIG (reference sequence). This CDR3 contains 13 residues. The CDR3 sequence: CAWQKGQNTEAFF. CDR3 DNA: TGTGCCTGGCAGAAGGGGCAGAACACTGAAGCTTTCTTT. Using reference TRBV30 and TRBJ1-1 for the parts outside the CDR3, the full variable domain is SQTIHQWPATLVQPVGSPLSLECTVEGTSNPNLYWYRQAAGRGLQLLFYSVGIGQISSEVPQNLSASRPQDRQFILSSKKLLLSDSGFYLCAWQKGQNTEAFFGQGTRLTVV.

The rearrangement joins TRBV3-1 (or the pseudogene TRBV3-2) to TRBJ2-5; possibly TRBD1 for D (6 bases). The CDR3 length is 17 residues. CDR1 and CDR2 (germline): LGHDT, YNNKEL (reference sequence). V dropped 1 base and J dropped 1 base, with 16 bases sitting between them. The CDR3 DNA reads TGTGCCAGCAGCCAAGTCTTCCAACAGGGAGTCCAAGAGACCCAGTACTTC. Its translation is CASSQVFQQGVQETQYF.

The CDR3 loop is CASSPSGQGNQPQHF. For the CDR3, the DNA is TGTGCCAGCAGTCCTTCGGGACAGGGCAATCAGCCCCAGCATTTT. V and J are TRBV6-6 and TRBJ1-5; TRBD1 matches 8 bases. With 5 bases clipped from V and 2 bases from J, the junction kept 5 bases outside the gene matches. Germline-derived CDR1 and CDR2 are MNHNY and SVGAGI (reference sequence). The CDR3 runs to 15 residues.

The rearrangement uses TRBV19 and TRBJ1-1; D is uncertain. CDR3 length equals 14 residues. CDR1 and CDR2 from the germline V gene are LNHDA and SQIVND (reference sequence). V was pared by 1 base and J by 4 bases, with 10 bases between. CDR3 region: CASSIGPGITEAFF. The CDR3, as DNA: TGTGCCAGTAGTATAGGGCCGGGTATCACTGAAGCTTTCTTT.

V is TRBV6-5 and J is TRBJ2-2, with D possibly being TRBD2 (5 bases). V was clipped by 6 bases and J by 6 bases, with 11 bases between them. The CDR3 contains 13 residues. CDR1 and CDR2 from the germline V gene are MNHEY and SVGAGI. CDR3 loop: CASRVEGPGELFF. For the CDR3, the DNA is TGTGCCAGCAGGGTCGAGGGTCCCGGGGAGCTGTTTTTT.

The rearrangement uses TRBV19 and TRBJ2-7, with TRBD2 matching 15 bases. V dropped 5 bases and J dropped 0; count of bases not matched to a gene: 5. Germline V CDR1 and CDR2: LNHDA, SQIVND (reference sequence). This CDR3 contains 17 residues. The chain's CDR3 is CASSPGTSGGPSYEQYF. CDR3 DNA: TGTGCCAGTAGTCCTGGGACTAGCGGGGGGCCCTCCTACGAGCAGTACTTC. Supplemented by reference TRBV19 and TRBJ2-7, the full variable domain reads DGGITQSPKYLFRKEGQNVTLSCEQNLNHDAMYWYRQDPGQGLRLIYYSQIVNDFQKGDIAEGYSVSREKKESFPLTVTSAQKNPTAFYLCASSPGTSGGPSYEQYFGPGTRLTVT.

CDR3 nucleotides: TGTGCCAGCAGCTCCGGGCTAGGGGGCAGTGAGCAGTTCTTC. Translation gives CASSSGLGGSEQFF. This chain links TRBV11-3 with TRBJ2-1, with 7 bases matching TRBD1. The CDR3 totals 14 residues. The J segment lost 9 bases and the V segment lost 4 bases, leaving 9 bases of the junction unmatched. Germline CDR1 SGHNT, CDR2 YENEEA.